This TCR beta chain was documented in a study of molecular identifiers for immune sequencing clone quantification. Regarding the study as a whole: Spiked Jurkat TCR RNA equivalent to one cell reportedly surfaced among some 1 million naive cells.

The V end lost 1 base, the J end lost 5 bases, and 2 bases lay between the germline ends. This CDR3 has 11 residues. MiXCR, run by TCRdb on the PCR reads, gives a single entry per CDR3 protein. The table has 88,000 or so distinct CDR3 sequences, 21% seen once. This clonotype occurred many times. Its antigen is currently unknown. The receptor's source is a human donor in good health. Some libraries in this study had Jurkat cell RNA spiked in. The chain links TRBV12-3 or TRBV12-4 to TRBJ2-5; D gene ambiguous. The sequenced material came from naive CD8+ T cells from blood, with Jurkat cell RNA spiked in. Subset described: FACS-sorted CD8+CD4-CCR7+CD45RA+ naive T cells. The CDR3: CASSLDETQYF. CDR3 nucleotide sequence: TGTGCCAGCAGTTTAGACGAGACCCAGTACTTC.